Each of the 25 T cell receptor beta chains below was sequenced from the same sample in a study of T cell responses to AZD1222 COVID-19 vaccine. Measured with immunoSEQ multiplex PCR; TCRdb has only the in-frame clones, and not every one. The sample holds 200,000 to 250,000 clones, 90% to 95% seen once. Sequences were derived from peripheral blood, sampled on day 0 of MenACWY control vaccination. Receptor source: an adult in good health.

This clone was counted once. V usage is TRBV5-1 and J usage is TRBJ2-7; tentatively, D is TRBD2 (5 bases). CDR3 length: 13 residues. The germline CDR1 and CDR2 sequences are SGHRS and YFSETQ. Trimming pared 4 bases from V and 0 bases from J, leaving 8 bases between. This CDR3 reads CASSPGSSYEQYF. The CDR3 DNA is TGCGCCAGCAGCCCGGGGAGCTCCTACGAGCAGTACTTC.

This clone was seen a few times. This chain connects TRBV6-1 to TRBJ1-4, with 10 bases that match TRBD1. Per the germline V gene, CDR1 is MNHNS and CDR2 is SASEGT. The CDR3 consists of 18 residues. Trimming at V came to 3 bases and at J to 2 bases, leaving 9 bases not matched to a gene. CDR3 sequence (DNA): TGTGCCAGCAGTGATCTGACAGGGGGCGAGTCTACTAATGAAAAACTGTTTTTT. Amino acid sequence: CASSDLTGGESTNEKLFF.

This chain connects TRBV7-8 to TRBJ2-1, with D possibly TRBD2 on 6 matching bases. Germline values: CDR1 SGHVS, CDR2 FQNEAQ. V was clipped by 6 bases and J by 0 bases, with 21 bases between them. The CDR3 extends over 18 amino acids. The CDR3 nucleotides read TGTGCCAGCAGTGTAATACCCTACGCGGGGAGCTCCTACAATGAGCAGTTCTTC. This translates into CASSVIPYAGSSYNEQFF.

V is TRBV5-1 and J is TRBJ1-2, with D possibly matching TRBD1 (5 bases). V lost 0 bases and J 6 bases, leaving 18 bases between the germline ends. The CDR3 totals 16 residues. Germline V lookup: CDR1 SGHRS, CDR2 YFSETQ. The CDR3 DNA sequence: TGCGCCAGCAGCTTGGCCGAGGCGGGAGGGGCTCATGGCTACACCTTC. It specifies CASSLAEAGGAHGYTF.

The chain recombines TRBV10-2 with TRBJ1-2; the D is unclear. The germline V gene encodes CDR1 WSHSY and CDR2 SAAADI. This CDR3 region has 15 residues. V was shortened by 3 bases and J by 1 base, with 12 bases between the two germline ends. The CDR3 DNA is TGCGCCAGCAGTGACGAAAGTAGGAATAACTATGGCTACACCTTC. Translated, it gives CASSDESRNNYGYTF.

The chain employs TRBV28 and TRBJ1-1; a possible D gene is TRBD1 (5 bases). The V gene lost 5 bases and the J gene lost 11 bases, with 15 bases spanning the gap. This CDR3 has 12 residues. The germline gives CDR1 MDHEN, CDR2 SYDVKM. The CDR3 loop reads CASSQGLGRAFF. CDR3 in DNA: TGTGCCAGCAGTCAGGGCCTCGGGAGGGCTTTCTTT.

The rearrangement links TRBV6-6 to TRBJ1-1; D is undetermined. The CDR3 runs 15 residues. V was trimmed by 5 bases and J by 0 bases, leaving 13 bases between them. CDR1 is MNHNY, CDR2 SVGAGI, per germline (reference sequence). CDR3 loop: CASSPPERMNTEAFF. CDR3 coding DNA: TGTGCCAGCAGTCCTCCGGAACGGATGAACACTGAAGCTTTCTTT.

V gene TRBV6-6 combines with J gene TRBJ1-2, with D hard to call. The germline CDR1 and CDR2 sequences are MNHNY and SVGAGI (reference sequence). V was cut by 2 bases and J by 2 bases, with 12 bases left in between. This CDR3 is 15 amino acids long. CDR3 sequence reads: CASSYPTPKNYGYTF. CDR3 coding DNA: TGTGCCAGCAGTTACCCTACCCCCAAGAACTATGGCTACACCTTC.

The rearrangement links TRBV4-2 to TRBJ1-6; 7 bases align to TRBD1. CDR3 length equals 16 residues. CDR1 is LGHNA and CDR2 is YNFKEQ in the germline V gene. The junction had 8 bases not matched to a gene; V was cut back by 2 bases and J by 7 bases. DNA of the CDR3: TGTGCCAGCAGCCAATATTATGGGACAGCCAATTCACCCCTCCACTTT. It translates to CASSQYYGTANSPLHF.

This rearrangement joins TRBV7-2 to TRBJ1-2; 9 bases fit TRBD1. This CDR3 has 14 amino acids. V was clipped by 5 bases and J by 4 bases; unmatched bases: 5. Germline values: CDR1 SGHTA, CDR2 FQGNSA. CDR3 nucleotides: TGTGCCAGCAGCGTGGGACAGGGTTTCTATGGCTACACCTTC. It encodes CASSVGQGFYGYTF.

The chain combines TRBV2 with TRBJ2-3; a weak D match, TRBD1 (6 bases). The germline V gene has CDR1 SNHLY and CDR2 FYNNEI. V lost 5 bases, J lost 2 bases, and 8 bases lay in between. This CDR3 has 13 residues. CDR3 amino acids: CASSRDNTDTQYF. CDR3 bases: TGTGCCAGCAGTAGGGACAACACAGATACGCAGTATTTT.

This sequence joins TRBV3-1 (or the pseudogene TRBV3-2) and TRBJ2-2; D possibly corresponds to TRBD2 (6 bases). V gave up 0 bases and J gave up 6 bases, with 8 bases separating them. The CDR3 is 14 amino acids. The germline CDR1 and CDR2 sequences are LGHDT and YNNKEL (reference sequence). The CDR3 loop reads CASSQDTGAGELFF. CDR3 nucleotide sequence: TGTGCCAGCAGCCAAGATACGGGGGCCGGGGAGCTGTTTTTT.

The V call is TRBV29-1, the J call TRBJ2-5; TRBD2 aligns across 12 bases. The CDR3 contains 15 residues. Germline V gene sequence: CDR1 SQVTM, CDR2 ANQGSEA. Trimming removed 4 bases from V and 1 base from J; junction bases left unmatched: 4. In nucleotides, the CDR3 is TGCAGCGTTGTGACTAGCGGGGGAGTCCAAGAGACCCAGTACTTC. It is translated as CSVVTSGGVQETQYF.

The chain combines TRBV28 with TRBJ1-3; D not resolved. Between the trimmed V and J ends, which lost 9 bases and 0 bases, there was a span of 18 bases. Germline CDR1 and CDR2: MDHEN and SYDVKM. The CDR3 is made up of 16 amino acids. CDR3 coding DNA: TGTGCCAGTCTCGAGGGAGAGGCCCGCTCTGGAAACACCATATATTTT. Amino acids: CASLEGEARSGNTIYF.

The rearrangement links TRBV11-2 to TRBJ1-1; D uncertain. The germline CDR1 and CDR2 sequences are SGHAT and FQNNGV. V lost 2 bases, J lost 8 bases, and 9 bases lay in between. The CDR3 sequence is 12 residues long. CDR3 protein: CASSLHTGEAFF. The CDR3 region has the DNA TGTGCCAGCAGCTTACACACCGGGGAAGCTTTCTTT.

This clone appeared once. The rearrangement links TRBV7-2 to TRBJ1-1; no clear D gene. Trimming removed 6 bases at V and 1 base at J, with 9 bases between. The CDR3 is 13 residues long. The germline V gene has CDR1 SGHTA and CDR2 FQGNSA. CDR3 sequence: CASRPNPNTEAFF. The CDR3 bases are TGTGCCAGCAGACCAAACCCGAACACTGAAGCTTTCTTT. The variable domain in full, with the rest retrieved from reference TRBV7-2 and TRBJ1-1, is GAGVSQSPSNKVTEKGKDVELRCDPISGHTALYWYRQSLGQGLEFLIYFQGNSAPDKSGLPSDRFSAERTGGSVSTLTIQRTQQEDSAVYLCASRPNPNTEAFFGQGTRLTVV.

V gene TRBV28 combines with J gene TRBJ2-3; no reliable D call. The CDR3 has 13 amino acids. Looked up from germline, CDR1 is MDHEN and CDR2 is SYDVKM. V dropped 5 bases and J dropped 4 bases, with 10 bases sitting between them. The CDR3 sequence is CASSPLRSDTQYF. CDR3 in DNA: TGTGCCAGCAGTCCCTTACGGTCAGATACGCAGTATTTT.

V gene TRBV4-3 combines with J gene TRBJ1-1; D is undetermined. Trimming cost V 0 bases and J 3 bases, with 11 bases left between them. The V gene's germline CDR1 is LGHNA and CDR2 YSLEER. CDR3 length equals 15 residues. The DNA for the CDR3 is TGCGCCAGCAGCCAAGATCCCCAGGCGTACACTGAAGCTTTCTTT. Protein sequence: CASSQDPQAYTEAFF.

This rearrangement joins TRBV15 to TRBJ1-1; a weak D match, TRBD1 (5 bases). V was pared by 1 base and J by 1 base, with 10 bases between. CDR1 is LNHNV and CDR2 is YYDKDF in the germline V gene (reference sequence). The CDR3 is 15 residues long. The CDR3 sequence: CATSRGGTQNTEAFF. CDR3 nucleotides: TGTGCCACCAGCAGAGGCGGGACGCAGAACACTGAAGCTTTCTTT. Looking up the rest from reference TRBV15 and TRBJ1-1 gives the full variable domain: DAMVIQNPRYQVTQFGKPVTLSCSQTLNHNVMYWYQQKSSQAPKLLFHYYDKDFNNEADTPDNFQSRRPNTSFCFLDIRSPGLGDTAMYLCATSRGGTQNTEAFFGQGTRLTVV.

The V call is TRBV11-2, the J call TRBJ1-4, with D possibly being TRBD1 (5 bases). Germline V gives CDR1 SGHAT, CDR2 FQNNGV. The CDR3 totals 17 residues. V was trimmed by 5 bases and J by 0 bases, leaving 16 bases between them. Here the CDR3 reads CASSGRGLGATNEKLFF. The CDR3 DNA reads as TGTGCCAGCAGCGGGAGGGGATTAGGGGCAACTAATGAAAAACTGTTTTTT. The variable domain in full, with the rest retrieved from reference TRBV11-2 and TRBJ1-4, is EAGVAQSPRYKIIEKRQSVAFWCNPISGHATLYWYQQILGQGPKLLIQFQNNGVVDDSQLPKDRFSAERLKGVDSTLKIQPAKLEDSAVYLCASSGRGLGATNEKLFFGSGTQLSVL.

The rearrangement uses TRBV13 and TRBJ1-1; no definite D call. The CDR3 runs to 15 residues. Per germline, CDR1 PRHDT and CDR2 FYEKMQ (reference sequence). The ends were cut back, 4 bases at V and 1 base at J, with 13 bases in the middle. The CDR3 sequence is CASSWWPEGNTEAFF. CDR3 coding DNA: TGTGCCAGCAGCTGGTGGCCAGAGGGGAACACTGAAGCTTTCTTT.

The rearrangement joins TRBV5-1 to TRBJ2-7; 9 nucleotides agree with TRBD1. From germline, CDR1 is SGHRS and CDR2 YFSETQ. The CDR3 has 15 residues. The trim removed 5 bases at V and 0 bases at J, leaving 6 bases unmatched. The CDR3 is CASRLGQGSSYEQYF. DNA of the CDR3: TGCGCCAGCAGACTGGGACAGGGAAGCTCCTACGAGCAGTACTTC.

V gene TRBV19 combines with J gene TRBJ2-2; a weak D match, TRBD1 (6 bases). V was clipped by 6 bases and J by 1 base, with 6 bases between them. CDR1 and CDR2 from the germline V gene are LNHDA and SQIVND (reference sequence). There are 13 residues in the CDR3. This CDR3 is CASRQGNTGELFF. In nucleotides, the CDR3 is TGTGCCAGTAGACAGGGGAACACCGGGGAGCTGTTTTTT.

The chain couples TRBV6-6 to TRBJ1-5; 8 nucleotides agree with TRBD1. The ends lost 5 bases at V and 2 bases at J; junction bases unmatched: 11. The CDR3 runs to 17 residues. Looked up from germline, CDR1 is MNHNY and CDR2 is SVGAGI (reference sequence). CDR3 nucleotide sequence: TGTGCCAGCAGTCCCGGACAGGGTGGAGGTGGCAATCAGCCCCAGCATTTT. This codes for CASSPGQGGGGNQPQHF.

The V and J genes are TRBV5-1 and TRBJ1-1; D uncertain. The CDR3 sequence is 15 residues long. V shed 5 bases and J shed 0 bases, with 14 bases lying between them. The germline V gene encodes CDR1 SGHRS and CDR2 YFSETQ. The CDR3: CASRTQTELNTEAFF. CDR3 DNA: TGCGCCAGCAGAACTCAAACAGAGTTGAACACTGAAGCTTTCTTT. Supplemented by reference TRBV5-1 and TRBJ1-1, the full variable domain reads KAGVTQTPRYLIKTRGQQVTLSCSPISGHRSVSWYQQTPGQGLQFLFEYFSETQRNKGNFPGRFSGRQFSNSRSEMNVSTLELGDSALYLCASRTQTELNTEAFFGQGTRLTVV.